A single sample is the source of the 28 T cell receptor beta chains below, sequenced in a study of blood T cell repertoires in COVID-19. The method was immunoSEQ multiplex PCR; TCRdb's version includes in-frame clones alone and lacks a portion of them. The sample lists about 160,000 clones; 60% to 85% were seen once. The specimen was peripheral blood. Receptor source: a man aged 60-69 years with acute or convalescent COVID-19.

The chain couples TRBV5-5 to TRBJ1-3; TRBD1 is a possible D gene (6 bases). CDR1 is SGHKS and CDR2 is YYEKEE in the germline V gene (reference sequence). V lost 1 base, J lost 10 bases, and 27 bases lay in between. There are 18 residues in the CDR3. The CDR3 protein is CASSLKGRGRGRVETIYF. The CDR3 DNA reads TGTGCCAGCAGCTTGAAAGGCAGGGGCCGAGGTCGGGTTGAGACCATATATTTT. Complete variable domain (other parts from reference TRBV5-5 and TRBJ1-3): DAGVTQSPTHLIKTRGQQVTLRCSPISGHKSVSWYQQVLGQGPQFIFQYYEKEERGRGNFPDRFSARQFPNYSSELNVNALLLGDSALYLCASSLKGRGRGRVETIYFGEGSWLTVV.

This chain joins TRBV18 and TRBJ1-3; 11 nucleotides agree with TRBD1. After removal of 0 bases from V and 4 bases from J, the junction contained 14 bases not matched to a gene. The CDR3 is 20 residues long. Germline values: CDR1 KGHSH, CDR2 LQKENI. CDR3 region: CASSPPLLVGQGARGNTIYF. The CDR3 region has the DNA TGTGCCAGCTCACCACCCTTATTAGTTGGACAGGGGGCGCGAGGAAACACCATATATTTT.

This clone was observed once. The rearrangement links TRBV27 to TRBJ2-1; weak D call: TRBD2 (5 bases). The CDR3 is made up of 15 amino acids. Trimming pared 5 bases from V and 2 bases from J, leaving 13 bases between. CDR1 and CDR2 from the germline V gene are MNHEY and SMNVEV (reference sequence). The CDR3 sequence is CASSRRGLTYNEQFF. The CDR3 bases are TGTGCCAGCAGTCGTCGCGGGCTTACCTACAATGAGCAGTTCTTC.

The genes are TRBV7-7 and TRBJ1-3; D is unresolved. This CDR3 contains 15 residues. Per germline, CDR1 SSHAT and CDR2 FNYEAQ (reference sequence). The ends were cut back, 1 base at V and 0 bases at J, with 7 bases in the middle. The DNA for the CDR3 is TGTGCCAGCAGCTTAGGTGGGAGCTCTGGAAACACCATATATTTT. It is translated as CASSLGGSSGNTIYF.

DNA of the CDR3: TGTGCCAGCAGCTTCGTCGGGGGGGCCGTGGATGAGCAGTTCTTC. Encoded protein: CASSFVGGAVDEQFF. The J gene is TRBJ2-1, the V gene TRBV7-3; TRBD2 matches at 8 bases. The V gene's germline CDR1 is SGHTA and CDR2 FQGTGA. The CDR3 loop spans 15 amino acids. V lost 3 bases to trimming and J lost 8 bases; unmatched junction nucleotides: 9.

This CDR3 reads CSVEGQGIYNEQFF. CDR3 coding DNA: TGCAGCGTGGAGGGACAGGGAATATACAATGAGCAGTTCTTC. The chain carries TRBV29-1 and TRBJ2-1, with 9 nucleotides matching TRBD1. The CDR3 loop spans 14 amino acids. Germline V gene sequence: CDR1 SQVTM, CDR2 ANQGSEA. The V gene end was trimmed by 6 bases and the J gene end by 4 bases; junction bases not matched to a gene: 7.

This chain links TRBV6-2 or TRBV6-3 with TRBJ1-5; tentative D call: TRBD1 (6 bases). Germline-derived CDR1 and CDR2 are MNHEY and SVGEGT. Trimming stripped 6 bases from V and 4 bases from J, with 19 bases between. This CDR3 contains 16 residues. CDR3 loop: CASSPHDRPLNQPQHF. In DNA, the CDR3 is TGTGCCAGCAGCCCTCACGACAGGCCCCTTAATCAGCCCCAGCATTTT.

CDR3 amino acids: CASTFGLAGGSQETQYF. The CDR3 DNA follows: TGTGCCAGCACCTTTGGACTAGCGGGGGGATCACAAGAGACCCAGTACTTC. J is TRBJ2-5 and V is TRBV13; TRBD2 agrees at 14 bases. The CDR3 extends over 17 amino acids. V shed 7 bases and J 2 bases; nucleotides not matched to a gene: 9. In germline, CDR1 is PRHDT, CDR2 FYEKMQ (reference sequence).

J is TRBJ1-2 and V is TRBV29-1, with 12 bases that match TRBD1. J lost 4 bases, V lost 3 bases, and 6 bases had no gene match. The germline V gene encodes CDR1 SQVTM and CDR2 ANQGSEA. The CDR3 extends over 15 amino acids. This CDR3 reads CSVDGTGGGIYGYTF. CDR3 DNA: TGCAGCGTTGACGGGACAGGGGGCGGAATCTATGGCTACACCTTC. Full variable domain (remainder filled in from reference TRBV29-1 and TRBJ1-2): SAVISQKPSRDICQRGTSLTIQCQVDSQVTMMFWYRQQPGQSLTLIATANQGSEATYESGFVIDKFPISRPNLTFSTLTVSNMSPEDSSIYLCSVDGTGGGIYGYTFGSGTRLTVV.

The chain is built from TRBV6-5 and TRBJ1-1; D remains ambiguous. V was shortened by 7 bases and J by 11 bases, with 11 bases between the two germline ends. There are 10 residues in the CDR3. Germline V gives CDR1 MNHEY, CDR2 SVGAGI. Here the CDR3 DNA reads TGTGCCAGCATCGAGGTTCGGGCTTTCTTT. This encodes CASIEVRAFF.

CDR3 region: CASSLVRDGDGYTF. The CDR3 DNA is TGTGCCAGCAGCTTAGTCCGGGATGGCGATGGCTACACCTTC. V is TRBV7-2 and J is TRBJ1-2; D not certain. The CDR3 sequence is 14 residues long. The ends were cut back, 1 base at V and 6 bases at J, with 12 bases in the middle. Germline V CDR1 and CDR2: SGHTA, FQGNSA.

Here the CDR3 DNA reads TGCGCCAGCAGCTTGGAACAGGGAACCACCGGGGAGCTGTTTTTT. Amino acids: CASSLEQGTTGELFF. The chain employs TRBV5-1 and TRBJ2-2, with D possibly TRBD1 on 6 matching bases. Trimming shortened V by 0 bases and J by 4 bases, and 10 bases separated the two germline ends. The V gene's germline CDR1 is SGHRS and CDR2 YFSETQ. The CDR3 has 15 amino acids. The complete variable domain, with remaining parts taken from reference TRBV5-1 and TRBJ2-2, reads KAGVTQTPRYLIKTRGQQVTLSCSPISGHRSVSWYQQTPGQGLQFLFEYFSETQRNKGNFPGRFSGRQFSNSRSEMNVSTLELGDSALYLCASSLEQGTTGELFFGEGSRLTVL.

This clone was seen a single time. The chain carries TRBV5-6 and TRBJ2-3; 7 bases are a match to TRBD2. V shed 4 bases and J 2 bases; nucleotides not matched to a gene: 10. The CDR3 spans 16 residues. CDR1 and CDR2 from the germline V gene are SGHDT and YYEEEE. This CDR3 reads CASSPPPGLLTDTQYF. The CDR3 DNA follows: TGTGCCAGCAGCCCTCCCCCGGGACTACTCACAGATACGCAGTATTTT.

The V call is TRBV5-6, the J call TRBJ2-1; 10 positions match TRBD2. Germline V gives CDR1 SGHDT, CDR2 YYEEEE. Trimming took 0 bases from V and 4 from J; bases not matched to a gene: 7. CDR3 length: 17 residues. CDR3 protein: CASSLEFGAGGYNEQFF. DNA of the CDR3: TGTGCCAGCAGCTTGGAATTTGGAGCGGGGGGGTACAATGAGCAGTTCTTC.

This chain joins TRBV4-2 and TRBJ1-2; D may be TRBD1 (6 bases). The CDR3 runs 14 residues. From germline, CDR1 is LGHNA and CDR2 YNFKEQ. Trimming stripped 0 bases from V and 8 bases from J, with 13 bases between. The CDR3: CASSQEGATSGYTF. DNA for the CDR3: TGTGCCAGCAGCCAAGAGGGGGCTACAAGCGGCTACACCTTC.

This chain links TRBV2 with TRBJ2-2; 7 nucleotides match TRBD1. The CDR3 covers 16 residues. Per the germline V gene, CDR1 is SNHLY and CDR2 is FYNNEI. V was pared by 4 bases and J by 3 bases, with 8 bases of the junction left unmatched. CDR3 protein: CASSGIGQVDTGELFF. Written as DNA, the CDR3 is TGTGCCAGCAGTGGGATAGGACAGGTAGACACCGGGGAGCTGTTTTTT.

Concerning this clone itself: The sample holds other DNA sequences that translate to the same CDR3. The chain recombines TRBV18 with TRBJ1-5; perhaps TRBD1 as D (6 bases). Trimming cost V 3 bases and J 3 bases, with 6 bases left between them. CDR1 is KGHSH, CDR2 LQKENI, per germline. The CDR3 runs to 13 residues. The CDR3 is CASSPGHNQPQHF. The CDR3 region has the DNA TGTGCCAGCTCACCGGGACACAATCAGCCCCAGCATTTT.

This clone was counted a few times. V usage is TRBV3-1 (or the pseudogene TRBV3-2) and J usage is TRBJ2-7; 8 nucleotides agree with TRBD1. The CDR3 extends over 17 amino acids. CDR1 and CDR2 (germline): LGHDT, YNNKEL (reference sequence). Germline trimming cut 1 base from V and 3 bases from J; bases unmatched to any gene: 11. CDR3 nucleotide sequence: TGTGCCAGCAGCCAAGCCCTGGCCACCGGGACAGGCTACGAGCAGTACTTC. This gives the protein CASSQALATGTGYEQYF.

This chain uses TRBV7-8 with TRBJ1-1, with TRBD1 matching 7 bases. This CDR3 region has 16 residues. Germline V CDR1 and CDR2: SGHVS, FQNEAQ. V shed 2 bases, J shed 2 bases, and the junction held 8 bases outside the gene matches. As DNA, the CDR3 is TGTGCCAGCAGCTTATTCCCGACAGGGTCAAACACTGAAGCTTTCTTT. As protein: CASSLFPTGSNTEAFF.

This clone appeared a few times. The CDR3 DNA follows: TGTGCCAGGGTGGAGCGGCCCAGCTCCTACGAGCAGTACTTC. This gives the protein CARVERPSSYEQYF. This chain links TRBV21-1 with TRBJ2-7; TRBD2, as called in the table, went unchecked against the DNA. TRBV21-1 is a pseudogene. CDR3 length equals 14 residues.

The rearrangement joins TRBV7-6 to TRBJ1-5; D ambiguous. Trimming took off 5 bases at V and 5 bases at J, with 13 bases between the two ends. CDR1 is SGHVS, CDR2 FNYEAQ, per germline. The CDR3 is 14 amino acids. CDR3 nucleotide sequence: TGTGCCAGCAGCGCGAGAGGGCCCCATCAGCCCCAGCATTTT. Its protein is CASSARGPHQPQHF.

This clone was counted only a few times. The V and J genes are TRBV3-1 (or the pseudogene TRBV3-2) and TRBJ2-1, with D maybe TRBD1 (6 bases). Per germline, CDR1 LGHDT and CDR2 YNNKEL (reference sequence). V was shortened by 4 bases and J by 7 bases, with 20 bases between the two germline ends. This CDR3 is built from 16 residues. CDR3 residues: CASSLMAVGGSNEQFF. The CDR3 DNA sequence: TGTGCCAGCAGCCTCATGGCGGTAGGGGGATCAAATGAGCAGTTCTTC.

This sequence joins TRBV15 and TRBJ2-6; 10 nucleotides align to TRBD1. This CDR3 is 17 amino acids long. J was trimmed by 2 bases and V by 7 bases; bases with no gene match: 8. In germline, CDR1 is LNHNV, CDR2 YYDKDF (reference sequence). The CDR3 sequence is CATTETGGYPGANVLTF. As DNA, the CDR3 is TGTGCCACCACTGAGACAGGGGGCTACCCTGGGGCCAACGTCCTGACTTTC.

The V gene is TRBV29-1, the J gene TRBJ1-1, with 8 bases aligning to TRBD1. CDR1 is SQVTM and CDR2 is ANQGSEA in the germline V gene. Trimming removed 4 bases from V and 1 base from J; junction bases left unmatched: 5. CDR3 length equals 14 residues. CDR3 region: CSVGGTGGNTEAFF. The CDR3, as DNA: TGCAGCGTTGGTGGGACAGGAGGGAACACTGAAGCTTTCTTT.

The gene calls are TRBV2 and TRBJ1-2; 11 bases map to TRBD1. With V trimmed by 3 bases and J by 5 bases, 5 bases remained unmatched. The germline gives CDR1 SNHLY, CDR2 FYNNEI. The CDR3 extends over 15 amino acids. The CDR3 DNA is TGTGCCAGCAGTGAGGGACAGGGGGGGCTATATGGCTACACCTTC. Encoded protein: CASSEGQGGLYGYTF.

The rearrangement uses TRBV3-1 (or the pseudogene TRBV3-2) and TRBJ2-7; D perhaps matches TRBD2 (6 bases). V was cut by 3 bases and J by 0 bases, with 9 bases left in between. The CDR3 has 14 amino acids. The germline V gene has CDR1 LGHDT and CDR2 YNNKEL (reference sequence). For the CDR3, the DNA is TGTGCCAGCAGCCAGCGGCGGGGCTCCTACGAGCAGTACTTC. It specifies CASSQRRGSYEQYF.

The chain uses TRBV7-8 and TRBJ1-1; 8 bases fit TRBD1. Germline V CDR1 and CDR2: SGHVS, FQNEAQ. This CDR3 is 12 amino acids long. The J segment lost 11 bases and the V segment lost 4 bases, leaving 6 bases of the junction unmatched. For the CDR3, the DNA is TGTGCCAGCAGCTCTCTGACAGGGGAGGCTTTCTTT. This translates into CASSSLTGEAFF.

The CDR3 spells CASSVVPGAYYEQYF. DNA of the CDR3: TGTGCCAGCAGCGTAGTTCCAGGGGCCTACTACGAGCAGTACTTC. J is TRBJ2-7 and V is TRBV9, with D possibly matching TRBD1 (6 bases). This CDR3 has 15 residues. V lost 0 bases and J lost 3, with 13 bases in between. Germline V gene data show CDR1 as SGDLS and CDR2 as YYNGEE.